Listed below are T cell receptor beta chains from one sample, sequenced in a study of a mutant IDH1 vaccine in newly diagnosed glioma. No cognate antigen is known for these TCRs. Sequenced by immunoSEQ multiplex PCR; TCRdb stores in-frame clones only, minus some. This sample yields about 67,000 clones, of which nearly 85% are seen a single time; 13% belongs to the top ten. The input for sequencing was PBMCs, taken from a glioma patient whose treatment included an IDH1 peptide vaccine. The receptors derive from a man between 18 and 29 years old with glioma. The CDR3 runs from the conserved cysteine through the conserved F or W. D genes are given only for firm matches. The size of a clone is reported for some rows only, either as once, few or many, or as a class for expanded clones.

J | D | size | V | CDR3 | DNA
TRBJ1-5 | . | . | TRBV5-1 | CASSLAGMSNQPQHF | TGCGCCAGCAGCTTGGCAGGGATGTCGAATCAGCCCCAGCATTTT
TRBJ2-7 | . | . | TRBV7-2 | CASSSDTRGEQYF | TGTGCCAGCAGCTCGGATACGAGGGGCGAGCAGTACTTC
TRBJ1-2 | . | . | TRBV21-1 | CASSGRRETGPHGYTF | TGTGCCAGCAGCGGCCGGCGCGAGACAGGGCCCCATGGCTACACCTTC
TRBJ2-7 | . | . | TRBV27 | CASSFLRGGTYEQYF | TGTGCCAGCAGTTTCCTACGCGGTGGTACCTACGAGCAGTACTTC
TRBJ1-2 | . | . | TRBV4-3 | CASSQDRTSTGYGYTF | TGCGCCAGCAGCCAAGATCGAACCTCCACGGGCTATGGCTACACCTTC
TRBJ2-5 | TRBD2 | . | TRBV5-6 | CASSFGTSGRLAETQYF | TGTGCCAGCAGCTTCGGGACTAGCGGGAGATTAGCAGAGACCCAGTACTTC
TRBJ1-5 | . | . | TRBV9 | CASSVTGSADQPQHF | TGTGCCAGCAGCGTAACAGGGAGCGCCGATCAGCCCCAGCATTTT
TRBJ2-3 | . | . | TRBV11-2 | CASSLETSTSTDTQYF | TGTGCCAGCAGCTTAGAAACTAGCACAAGCACAGATACGCAGTATTTT
TRBJ1-4 | . | . | TRBV2 | CASRGAGLQNEKLFF | TGTGCCAGCAGGGGGGCGGGGCTACAAAATGAAAAACTGTTTTTT
TRBJ1-5 | . | . | TRBV7-9 | CASSLDGTGNQPQHF | TGTGCCAGCAGCTTAGATGGGACGGGCAATCAGCCCCAGCATTTT
TRBJ1-2 | . | . | TRBV29-1 | CSVLEENYGYTF | TGCAGCGTCCTGGAGGAAAACTATGGCTACACCTTC
TRBJ2-5 | . | . | TRBV6-5 | CASSLRDGKETQYF | TGTGCCAGCAGCCTCCGGGACGGAAAAGAGACCCAGTACTTC
TRBJ2-3 | . | once | TRBV5-1 | CASSLDISTDTQYF | TGCGCCAGCAGCTTGGATATTAGCACAGATACGCAGTATTTT
TRBJ2-2 | TRBD2 | few | TRBV4-3 | CASSHVVIPGGGTGELFF | TGCGCCAGCAGCCATGTTGTAATACCGGGGGGTGGTACCGGGGAGCTGTTTTTT
TRBJ2-3 | . | . | TRBV7-2 | CASSTRGRRITDTQYF | TGTGCCAGCAGTACCCGGGGGCGACGAATCACAGATACGCAGTATTTT
TRBJ2-1 | TRBD2 | . | TRBV6-1 | CASSAGLAVYNEQFF | TGTGCCAGCAGCGCCGGACTAGCGGTATACAATGAGCAGTTCTTC
TRBJ1-1 | TRBD1 | . | TRBV5-6 | CASSEGTGAMNTEAFF | TGTGCCAGCAGCGAAGGGACAGGGGCTATGAACACTGAAGCTTTCTTT
TRBJ2-3 | TRBD2 | . | TRBV7-2 | CASSFTALAGDADTQYF | TGTGCCAGCAGCTTCACCGCCCTAGCGGGAGACGCAGATACGCAGTATTTT
TRBJ2-1 | TRBD2 | . | TRBV9 | CASSVGLGTIFNEQFF | TGTGCCAGCAGCGTAGGATTGGGGACTATTTTCAATGAGCAGTTCTTC
TRBJ2-7 | . | . | TRBV2 | CASSDTVSEQYF | TGTGCCAGCAGTGACACGGTCTCCGAGCAGTACTTC
TRBJ1-1 | . | . | TRBV15 | CATSKQGTNTEAFF | TGTGCCACCAGCAAACAGGGTACGAACACTGAAGCTTTCTTT
TRBJ1-3 | . | . | TRBV9 | CASSPRTVSGNTIYF | TGTGCCAGCAGCCCCCGGACAGTCTCTGGAAACACCATATATTTT
TRBJ2-7 | . | . | TRBV11-2 | CASSLDLGQRYEQYF | TGTGCCAGCAGCTTAGATCTCGGGCAGCGCTACGAGCAGTACTTC
TRBJ1-5 | TRBD1 | . | TRBV30 | CAWSPTGALYDQPQHF | TGTGCCTGGAGTCCGACAGGGGCGTTATATGATCAGCCCCAGCATTTT
TRBJ2-1 | . | . | TRBV27 | CASSLAAGYNEQFF | TGTGCCAGCAGTTTGGCTGCGGGCTACAATGAGCAGTTCTTC
TRBJ1-1 | . | . | TRBV9 | CASSVGAGSQTEAFF | TGTGCCAGCAGCGTAGGGGCAGGGAGTCAAACTGAAGCTTTCTTT
TRBJ1-2 | . | once | TRBV4-1 | CASSQGWRARTNYGYTF | TGCGCCAGCAGCCAAGGGTGGCGGGCCAGAACTAACTATGGCTACACCTTC
TRBJ2-7 | . | . | TRBV30 | CAWGNYEQYF | TGTGCCTGGGGAAACTACGAGCAGTACTTC
TRBJ2-7 | . | . | TRBV5-1 | CASSLSGRGSYEQYF | TGCGCCAGCAGCTTGTCAGGCCGCGGATCCTACGAGCAGTACTTC
TRBJ2-7 | . | . | TRBV5-5 | CASSLVGSYEQYF | TGTGCCAGCAGCTTGGTTGGCTCCTACGAGCAGTACTTC
TRBJ2-3 | . | . | TRBV7-2 | CASSQITDTQYF | TGTGCCAGCAGCCAAATCACAGATACGCAGTATTTT
TRBJ1-4 | TRBD1 | . | TRBV7-8 | CASSQGTGLSEKLFF | TGTGCCAGCAGCCAAGGGACAGGGCTTAGTGAAAAACTGTTTTTT
TRBJ2-7 | . | . | TRBV27 | CASSLGGSSYEQYF | TGTGCCAGCAGTTTAGGGGGTAGCTCCTACGAGCAGTACTTC
TRBJ1-4 | . | . | TRBV19 | CASSWGFATNEKLFF | TGTGCCAGTAGTTGGGGATTTGCAACTAATGAAAAACTGTTTTTT
TRBJ1-1 | . | . | TRBV7-3 | CASSPGPGAEAFF | TGTGCCAGCAGCCCAGGACCGGGCGCTGAAGCTTTCTTT
TRBJ2-7 | . | . | TRBV30 | CAWSFLSGYEQYF | TGTGCCTGGAGTTTTCTGAGCGGCTACGAGCAGTACTTC
TRBJ2-5 | . | . | TRBV4-3 | CASSHDLWETQYF | TGCGCCAGCAGCCACGATTTATGGGAGACCCAGTACTTC
TRBJ1-2 | TRBD1 | . | TRBV6-6 | CASSDTDRANYGYTF | TGTGCCAGCAGTGATACCGACAGGGCTAACTATGGCTACACCTTC
TRBJ2-5 | TRBD2 | . | TRBV4-1 | CASSRTSGGTQETQYF | TGCGCCAGCAGCCGGACTAGCGGGGGGACCCAAGAGACCCAGTACTTC
TRBJ1-3 | . | few | TRBV7-9 | CASSLRFDGNTIYF | TGTGCCAGCAGCTTACGATTTGATGGAAACACCATATATTTT
TRBJ1-3 | . | . | TRBV5-5 | CASSLLGSNGNTIYF | TGTGCCAGCAGCTTGCTCGGGTCGAACGGAAACACCATATATTTT
TRBJ1-5 | . | . | TRBV11-2 | CASSLDPGWNQPQHF | TGTGCCAGCAGCTTAGATCCGGGGTGGAATCAGCCCCAGCATTTT
TRBJ2-3 | . | once | TRBV4-3 | CASSQEERSLTDTQYF | TGCGCCAGCAGCCAAGAGGAGCGGAGCCTCACAGATACGCAGTATTTT
TRBJ2-5 | . | . | TRBV7-8 | CASSPLARRLGETQYF | TGTGCCAGCAGCCCCCTCGCGCGCAGGCTAGGAGAGACCCAGTACTTC
TRBJ2-7 | . | few | TRBV6-4 | CASADGGRPVSSYEQYF | TGTGCCAGCGCGGACGGAGGTCGGCCAGTTAGCTCCTACGAGCAGTACTTC
TRBJ1-4 | . | . | TRBV7-8 | CASSLLRQSNEKLFF | TGTGCCAGCAGCCTCCTTCGCCAGTCTAATGAAAAACTGTTTTTT
TRBJ1-1 | . | few | TRBV5-1 | CASSLNLEAFF | TGCGCCAGCAGCTTGAACTTGGAAGCTTTCTTT
TRBJ2-2 | TRBD2 | . | TRBV19 | CASSIKAGVTGELFF | TGTGCCAGTAGTATAAAGGCGGGGGTCACCGGGGAGCTGTTTTTT
TRBJ2-7 | . | . | TRBV30 | CAWSTGRGRQYEQYF | TGTGCCTGGAGTACCGGGCGGGGGCGTCAATACGAGCAGTACTTC
TRBJ1-5 | . | once | TRBV9 | CASSVDPTGHPQHF | TGTGCCAGCAGCGTAGACCCCACAGGTCACCCCCAGCATTTT
TRBJ1-1 | . | . | TRBV7-9 | CASSSFMNTEAFF | TGTGCCAGCAGCTCGTTCATGAACACTGAAGCTTTCTTT
TRBJ1-6 | . | . | TRBV4-3 | CASSQDPAGSSYNSPLHF | TGCGCCAGCAGCCAAGATCCGGCAGGGAGCTCCTATAATTCACCCCTCCACTTT
TRBJ2-7 | . | . | TRBV10-3 | CAISGGVGFSQYF | TGTGCCATCAGTGGAGGGGTCGGTTTTTCACAGTACTTC